A selection of T cell receptor beta chains follows, all from one sample in a study of cytomegalovirus exposure and HLA in healthy donors. The assay was immunoSEQ multiplex PCR, and TCRdb's table has in-frame clones only and misses some. Among 170,000 or so clones, just over 75% were seen once, and the ten largest hold 3.7%. The sample comprised PBMCs. The source is an older woman in good health and CMV-seropositive. CDR3s include the opening cysteine and the closing phenylalanine or tryptophan.

v_gene,CDR3aa
TRBV4-2,CASSQPAGGHIYEQFF
TRBV2,CASRGGTGDMVNSPLHF
TRBV6-6,CASTRQNQETQYF
TRBV25-1,CASRGDSEDSSYEQYF
TRBV29-1,CSVGGGGWVYGYTF
TRBV6-4,CASSDSKQGRTQYF
TRBV6-6,CASRKLAGGFTDTQYF
TRBV27,CASSAAGTSRETQYF
TRBV7-9,CASSRTSGEPSETQYF
TRBV19,CASSILGQGAKQYF
TRBV28,CASSKLAGGLQETQYF
TRBV18,CASSPPGGSPLHF
TRBV11-2,CASSLDGWHETGFTEAFF
TRBV18,CASSPRAGDQETQYF
TRBV28,CASSRSGNTIYF
TRBV18,CASSPPGLGLSETQYF
TRBV27,CASIGRAGEQYF
TRBV19,CASSVRTGNGPDTQYF
TRBV15,CATSTLSGTGDF
TRBV25-1,CASIRGGGRDYEQYF
TRBV2,CASRDRVAGANVLTF
TRBV28,CASSRGQGGTEAFF
TRBV7-8,CASSLNERRRIDEQYF
TRBV7-2,CASSSDRSSYNSPLHF
TRBV7-7,CASSGIQGTTGELFF